This TCR beta chain was observed in a study of blood T cells in healthy people across ages. Combining a sample-barcoded 5' primer with a J-beta primer mix, a second PCR ran for roughly 7 to 12 cycles. Each CDR3 protein gets one entry after TCRdb re-called the 5' RACE reads with MiXCR. The data contain 1,500,000 or so distinct CDR3 sequences, 35% to 45% of them seen just once; the ten biggest clones take up around 4%. The CDR3 totals 14 residues. Trimming removed 5 bases from V and 1 base from J, with 9 bases in between. CDR1 MRHNA and CDR2 SNTAGT come from the germline V gene. The chain joins TRBV6-4 to TRBJ2-4; D is unclear. The receptor was isolated from a woman in her late teens or twenties in good health. Material: blood. CDR3 sequence reads: CASSSDTAKNIQYF. Here the CDR3 DNA reads TGTGCCAGCAGTTCCGACACCGCCAAAAACATTCAGTACTTC.